These 5 T cell receptor beta chains share one sample of origin, sequenced in a study of CD8+ T cells in alopecia areata. RNA was extracted and reverse transcribed into cDNA as the sequencing template. Here immunoSEQ multiplex PCR was the method, and the copy in TCRdb shows in-frame clones only, minus some. Seen here are 95,000 to 100,000 clones, more than 55% observed once, and the top ten hold around a sixth. Indicated treatment: oral pan-JAK inhibitor, 5-10 mg twice daily. Sequencing used CD8+ T cells sorted from blood, obtained at week 4, from a patient treated with tofacitinib. Source of these receptors: a human donor with alopecia areata.

This clone was seen a few times. The chain has TRBV27 and TRBJ1-2, with D tentatively TRBD1 (5 bases). CDR3 size: 14 residues. Germline CDR1 MNHEY, CDR2 SMNVEV (reference sequence). The V end lost 3 bases, the J end lost 6 bases, and 14 bases lay between the germline ends. In DNA form, the CDR3 reads TGTGCCAGCAGTTTGGTTGAGGGAGGGGATGGCTACACCTTC. The encoded protein is CASSLVEGGDGYTF.

The chain couples TRBV5-6 to TRBJ2-7; maybe TRBD2 (6 bases). Germline lookup yields CDR1 SGHDT and CDR2 YYEEEE. The CDR3 runs 19 residues. V was pared by 0 bases and J by 5 bases, with 27 bases between. CDR3 coding DNA: TGTGCCAGCAGCTTGGACGCGGGGAAGGGCACCCCGGGAGCCGACGAGCAGTACTTC. This gives the protein CASSLDAGKGTPGADEQYF.

The chain joins TRBV28 to TRBJ2-1; D perhaps matches TRBD2 (6 bases). Germline V gives CDR1 MDHEN, CDR2 SYDVKM. V was trimmed by 3 bases and J by 4 bases, leaving 13 bases between them. This CDR3 is built from 15 residues. The CDR3 reads CASSFKDYLYNEQFF. CDR3 nucleotides: TGTGCCAGCAGTTTCAAGGACTATTTATACAATGAGCAGTTCTTC.

The sample holds a few counts of this clone. The rearrangement links TRBV6-5 to TRBJ2-7, with unresolved D. This CDR3 is 14 amino acids long. The germline V and J ends were trimmed by 4 bases and 0 bases, with 10 bases remaining between them. Germline loops: CDR1 MNHEY, CDR2 SVGAGI. This chain's CDR3 is CASSSSSYSYEQYF. The CDR3 DNA is TGTGCCAGCAGTTCCTCGTCTTACTCCTACGAGCAGTACTTC.

The J gene is TRBJ1-1, the V gene TRBV30; TRBD1 agrees at 10 bases. The J segment lost 0 bases and the V segment lost 5 bases, leaving 3 bases of the junction unmatched. Germline CDR1 GTSNPN, CDR2 SVGIG (reference sequence). CDR3 size: 14 residues. CDR3 region: CAWGTGVLNTEAFF. The CDR3 nucleotides read TGTGCCTGGGGGACAGGGGTATTGAACACTGAAGCTTTCTTT.